Listed below are T cell receptor beta chains from one sample, sequenced in a study of PD-L1 blockade in urothelial cancer. TCRdb keeps only in-frame clones here, not all; method: immunoSEQ multiplex PCR. The sample holds some 56,000 clones; around four fifths are singletons and the top ten take approximately 1.3%. The specimen was PBMCs, collected around atezolizumab (anti-PD-L1) treatment. Source of these receptors: a man aged 50-60 years with urothelial cancer. The CDR3 runs from the conserved cysteine through the conserved F or W. Fields, in order: J gene, clone size, V gene, D gene, CDR3 DNA, CDR3 protein. The D gene is left open where the match is weak. Rows give clone size only sometimes, using once, few, many, or a class for an expanded clone.

TRBJ2-7 | once | TRBV27 | TRBD1 | TGTGCCAGCAGTTTATCGACAGGGGCCTACGAGCAGTACTTC | CASSLSTGAYEQYF
TRBJ1-1 | once | TRBV4-3 | NA | TGCGCCAGCAGCCAAGGCCGGTTCATGAACACTGAAGCTTTCTTT | CASSQGRFMNTEAFF
TRBJ2-5 | NA | TRBV14 | NA | TGTGCCAGCAGCCATCCGGGGGTTCGAGGAGAGACCCAGTACTTC | CASSHPGVRGETQYF
TRBJ2-1 | few | TRBV15 | TRBD2 | TGTGCCACTAGAACCGGGACTAGCTCCTACAATGAGCAGTTCTTC | CATRTGTSSYNEQFF
TRBJ1-1 | NA | TRBV10-3 | NA | TGTGCCATCAACCGGAGTGGGACTTCAAGGGGGAACACTGAAGCTTTCTTT | CAINRSGTSRGNTEAFF
TRBJ2-1 | NA | TRBV5-4 | TRBD2 | TGTGCCAGCAGCTTGGTGGCGGGAGGGGGCAATGAGCAGTTCTTC | CASSLVAGGGNEQFF
TRBJ2-4 | NA | TRBV30 | TRBD2 | TGTGCCTGGAGTGTACTAGCGGGAGCCAAAAACATTCAGTACTTC | CAWSVLAGAKNIQYF
TRBJ2-3 | NA | TRBV5-1 | TRBD2 | TGCGCCAGCAGCTTGGTACCGAGGACTAGCGGTCCAGATACGCAGTATTTT | CASSLVPRTSGPDTQYF
TRBJ2-5 | once | TRBV7-8 | TRBD2 | TGTGCCAGCAGCTTAAGGCCCAGCGGGGGCATCCAAGAGACCCAGTACTTC | CASSLRPSGGIQETQYF
TRBJ1-2 | NA | TRBV5-6 | TRBD1 | TGTGCCAGCAGCTTGGGAGGGACAGGGGAAGGCTACACCTTC | CASSLGGTGEGYTF
TRBJ2-7 | NA | TRBV29-1 | NA | TGCAGCGTTTTCAGGGCCCACGAGCAGTACTTC | CSVFRAHEQYF
TRBJ2-5 | NA | TRBV5-4 | TRBD1 | TGTGCCAGCAGCTTGGGGGACAGGGGGCTAAGGTACCAAGAGACCCAGTACTTC | CASSLGDRGLRYQETQYF
TRBJ2-3 | few | TRBV30 | TRBD1 | TGTGCCTGGAGTACCGGGACAGGGGGCGCGAGAACAGATACGCAGTATTTT | CAWSTGTGGARTDTQYF
TRBJ2-2 | NA | TRBV5-1 | TRBD2 | TGCGCCAGCAGCCTGGGACTATTAAAGGTCGTTGGCACCGGGGAGCTGTTTTTT | CASSLGLLKVVGTGELFF
TRBJ2-1 | NA | TRBV5-1 | NA | TGCGCCAGCAGCCCAGGGCACAGCTCCTACAATGAGCAGTTCTTC | CASSPGHSSYNEQFF
TRBJ1-5 | few | TRBV19 | TRBD1 | TGTGCCACCTCAGGGGGTAAGGGCAATCAGCCCCAGCATTTT | CATSGGKGNQPQHF
TRBJ2-3 | NA | TRBV6-1 | NA | TGTGCCAGCAGTGAAGGCTCGGCCCGGGGTAGGACAGATACGCAGTATTTT | CASSEGSARGRTDTQYF
TRBJ2-5 | NA | TRBV9 | TRBD1 | TGTGCCAGCAGCCCGGGACAGCACGGGGCAGAGACCCAGTACTTC | CASSPGQHGAETQYF
TRBJ1-2 | NA | TRBV27 | NA | TGTGCCAGCAGTTGGCGGGGGTACGGTGGCTACACCTTC | CASSWRGYGGYTF
TRBJ2-7 | NA | TRBV29-1 | TRBD1 | TGCAGCGTTGAAAGAGGACAGGGGGCGAGTGAGCAGTACTTC | CSVERGQGASEQYF
TRBJ2-1 | few | TRBV5-1 | TRBD2 | TGCGCCAGCAGCACCGCTAGCGGGGGGGGCTATGAGCAGTTCTTC | CASSTASGGGYEQFF
TRBJ1-6 | NA | TRBV6-1 | TRBD1 | TGTGCCAGCAGCGACCGGGACAGGGGACGCACCCTCCACTTT | CASSDRDRGRTLHF
TRBJ2-7 | NA | TRBV6-1 | TRBD2 | TGTGCCAGCAGTGAAAGGGCGGGGGGCCGCGAGCAGTACTTC | CASSERAGGREQYF
TRBJ2-2 | NA | TRBV19 | TRBD2 | TGTGCCAGTAGTATACTAGCGGGAGCTAGCACCGGGGAGCTGTTTTTT | CASSILAGASTGELFF
TRBJ1-2 | NA | TRBV6-1 | NA | TGTGCCAGCAGTGAACCCCGAACAGGACCGAGCTATGGCTACACCTTC | CASSEPRTGPSYGYTF
TRBJ2-5 | NA | TRBV27 | NA | TGTGCCAGCAGTTCAGGGACAACGCAAAGGACCCAGTACTTC | CASSSGTTQRTQYF
TRBJ2-2 | NA | TRBV11-2 | NA | TGTGCCAGCAGCTTACTCAGGGTTACCGGGGAGCTGTTTTTT | CASSLLRVTGELFF
TRBJ2-1 | once | TRBV27 | NA | TGTGCCAGCAGTTTAGGCCTGCCTGAGCAGTTCTTC | CASSLGLPEQFF
TRBJ1-1 | NA | TRBV6-5 | NA | TGTGCCAGCAGTTACACAGGACTAGCGGGGACTGAAGCTTTCTTT | CASSYTGLAGTEAFF
TRBJ1-2 | NA | TRBV7-9 | NA | TGTGCCAGCAGCCACTCGGGTTCCTATGGCTACACCTTC | CASSHSGSYGYTF
TRBJ2-7 | NA | TRBV29-1 | TRBD1 | TGCAGCGTTTCCCCGGGACAGGTGGGGCGCGAGCAGTACTTC | CSVSPGQVGREQYF
TRBJ2-7 | NA | TRBV11-1 | TRBD1 | TGTGCCAGCAGCTTAGGAGGACAGGGGTTGGTTTCCTACGAGCAGTACTTC | CASSLGGQGLVSYEQYF
TRBJ2-7 | NA | TRBV7-8 | TRBD1 | TGTGCCAGCAGCTCTCGGGACAGGGGGCTCGAGCAGTACTTC | CASSSRDRGLEQYF
TRBJ1-5 | NA | TRBV19 | NA | TGTGCCAGTAGTATTGTAGATAGCAATCAGCCCCAGCATTTT | CASSIVDSNQPQHF
TRBJ2-1 | NA | TRBV6-5 | TRBD1 | TGTGCCAGCCGACAGGGGGCGAATGAGCAGTTCTTC | CASRQGANEQFF
TRBJ1-1 | NA | TRBV19 | TRBD1 | TGTGCCAGTAGCCCGGGACAGGGTGAAGCTTTCTTT | CASSPGQGEAFF
TRBJ1-2 | NA | TRBV7-9 | TRBD1 | TGTGCCAGCAGCTTGGGACAGGGTGTCTATGGCTACACCTTC | CASSLGQGVYGYTF
TRBJ2-7 | once | TRBV5-8 | NA | TGTGCCAGCAACCAGGACAGATCCTACGAGCAGTACTTC | CASNQDRSYEQYF
TRBJ2-5 | once | TRBV14 | TRBD1 | TGTGCCAGCAGCCTCGGGACAGGGGGCAGGGAGACCCAGTACTTC | CASSLGTGGRETQYF
TRBJ1-4 | NA | TRBV29-1 | TRBD1 | TGCAGCGTTGAACCCTGGACAGGGGGCGAAAAACTGTTTTTT | CSVEPWTGGEKLFF
TRBJ1-4 | NA | TRBV6-1 | NA | TGTGCCAGCAGCCGCAGGGGAAATGAAAAACTGTTTTTT | CASSRRGNEKLFF
TRBJ2-2 | NA | TRBV6-4 | NA | TGTGCCAGCCGGGGTTCGGAAACCGGGGAGCTGTTTTTT | CASRGSETGELFF